The rows below give T cell receptor beta chains drawn from one sample of a study of PD-1 blockade in classical Hodgkin lymphoma. The method was immunoSEQ multiplex PCR; TCRdb's version includes in-frame clones alone and lacks a portion of them. This table holds more than 20,000 clones, around 89% found once. The starting material was peripheral blood mononuclear cells (PBMCs), obtained before the fourth cycle of nivolumab. These receptors were collected from a human donor with classical Hodgkin lymphoma. The CDR3 runs from the conserved cysteine through the conserved F or W. A D gene is named only where the DNA matches it firmly. Rows may omit the clone size; those that give it use once, few, many or a size class.

.,TRBV19,TRBJ1-6,.,CASSRSEGSPLHF,TGTGCCAGTAGCAGGAGTGAGGGTTCACCCCTCCACTTT
.,TRBV15,TRBJ2-3,.,CATSHGSDSTDTQYF,TGTGCCACCAGCCACGGGTCAGATAGCACAGATACGCAGTATTTT
.,TRBV29-1,TRBJ2-2,.,CSVVWVDGTGELFF,TGCAGCGTTGTATGGGTCGATGGCACCGGGGAGCTGTTTTTT
.,TRBV5-6,TRBJ2-3,.,CASSLVHQSFGDTQYF,TGTGCCAGCAGCTTGGTACACCAATCATTCGGAGATACGCAGTATTTT
.,TRBV6-5,TRBJ2-1,TRBD2,CASSYSIAGGPDEQFF,TGTGCCAGCAGTTACTCGATAGCGGGAGGGCCGGATGAGCAGTTCTTC
.,TRBV7-7,TRBJ1-5,TRBD1,CASSPARTGSQPQHF,TGTGCCAGCAGCCCCGCCCGGACAGGGAGCCAGCCCCAGCATTTT
.,TRBV6-1,TRBJ1-1,.,CASSEDGTWLDTEAFF,TGTGCCAGCAGTGAAGACGGGACATGGTTGGACACTGAAGCTTTCTTT
.,TRBV5-4,TRBJ2-7,TRBD2,CASSPNLGGVGEQYF,TGTGCCAGCAGCCCAAACCTGGGAGGGGTCGGCGAGCAGTACTTC
.,TRBV19,TRBJ2-5,TRBD2,CASSLASGRGETQYF,TGTGCCAGTAGTTTGGCTAGCGGGAGAGGAGAGACCCAGTACTTC
.,TRBV6-5,TRBJ2-7,TRBD2,CASKTGGGPNYEQYF,TGTGCCAGCAAAACCGGGGGGGGCCCAAACTACGAGCAGTACTTC
.,TRBV10-3,TRBJ1-1,TRBD1,CAITDRVMNTEAFF,TGTGCCATCACAGACAGGGTTATGAACACTGAAGCTTTCTTT
.,TRBV11-2,TRBJ2-4,.,CASSSPYMDPRSGNIQYF,TGTGCCAGCAGCTCCCCTTACATGGACCCCCGTTCGGGAAACATTCAGTACTTC
.,TRBV5-1,TRBJ2-3,.,CASNLDRPDTQYF,TGCGCCAGCAACCTCGACCGTCCAGATACGCAGTATTTT
.,TRBV27,TRBJ2-2,TRBD1,CASSLKGTAVRIGELFF,TGTGCCAGCAGTTTAAAAGGGACAGCGGTTCGGATCGGGGAGCTGTTTTTT
.,TRBV5-1,TRBJ2-1,TRBD2,CASTGTSGSYNEQFF,TGCGCCAGCACCGGGACTAGCGGGAGTTATAATGAGCAGTTCTTC
.,TRBV7-9,TRBJ1-1,.,CASSLQGNTEAFF,TGTGCCAGCAGTCTACAGGGGAACACTGAAGCTTTCTTT
once,TRBV5-8,TRBJ1-2,TRBD1,CASSLGQGAYYGYTF,TGTGCCAGCAGCTTGGGGCAGGGGGCCTACTATGGCTACACCTTC
.,TRBV6-1,TRBJ1-3,.,CASSEKAGNTIYF,TGTGCCAGCAGTGAAAAGGCGGGAAACACCATATATTTT
.,TRBV27,TRBJ1-5,.,CASSLDDTSNQPQHF,TGTGCCAGCAGTTTGGACGACACAAGCAATCAGCCCCAGCATTTT
.,TRBV5-1,TRBJ2-3,.,CASSSVDTQYF,TGCGCCAGCAGCTCCGTAGATACGCAGTATTTT
.,TRBV30,TRBJ1-5,.,CAWKGVGYQPQHF,TGTGCCTGGAAGGGGGTGGGTTATCAGCCCCAGCATTTT
.,TRBV6-5,TRBJ2-3,.,CASSTDTDTQYF,TGTGCCAGTTCGACAGATACAGATACGCAGTATTTT
.,TRBV2,TRBJ2-2,.,CASHPPVNTGELFF,TGTGCCAGCCATCCTCCGGTAAACACCGGGGAGCTGTTTTTT
.,TRBV7-8,TRBJ2-2,.,CASSLGPGYPGELFF,TGTGCCAGCAGCTTAGGACCTGGGTATCCCGGGGAGCTGTTTTTT
.,TRBV11-2,TRBJ2-1,TRBD2,CASSAGLSQGGEQFF,TGTGCCAGCAGCGCGGGACTATCTCAGGGTGGCGAGCAGTTCTTC
once,TRBV11-3,TRBJ2-1,TRBD2,CASSLVSAGGPPLEQFF,TGTGCCAGCAGCTTAGTATCAGCGGGAGGGCCCCCGCTTGAGCAGTTCTTC
few,TRBV5-1,TRBJ2-1,TRBD2,CASRGTSGYNEQFF,TGCGCCAGCAGGGGCACTAGCGGATACAATGAGCAGTTCTTC
.,TRBV14,TRBJ2-6,.,CASSRPSSLWANVLTF,TGTGCCAGCAGCCGCCCGTCCTCGCTCTGGGCCAACGTCCTGACTTTC
few,TRBV6-1,TRBJ2-7,.,CASRALPEGSYEQYF,TGTGCCAGCAGGGCTCTTCCGGAGGGCTCCTACGAGCAGTACTTC
.,TRBV5-4,TRBJ2-1,TRBD1,CASSPGTGGYNEQFF,TGTGCCAGCAGCCCCGGGACAGGGGGATACAATGAGCAGTTCTTC
.,TRBV27,TRBJ2-7,.,CASSLTQRFIYEQYF,TGTGCCAGCAGTTTAACCCAGCGATTTATCTACGAGCAGTACTTC
.,TRBV7-9,TRBJ2-3,TRBD1,CASSQTGSRAAGTQYF,TGTGCCAGCAGCCAGACAGGGTCTAGGGCGGCGGGTACGCAGTATTTT
.,TRBV9,TRBJ2-6,.,CASSVAMGVGGANVLTF,TGTGCCAGCAGCGTAGCAATGGGAGTTGGTGGGGCCAACGTCCTGACTTTC
.,TRBV4-1,TRBJ1-5,TRBD1,CASSQEGQGAGQPQHF,TGCGCCAGCAGCCAAGAGGGACAGGGGGCGGGTCAGCCCCAGCATTTT
.,TRBV27,TRBJ2-7,.,CASSKFRSYEQYF,TGTGCCAGCAGTAAGTTTCGCTCCTACGAGCAGTACTTC
.,TRBV7-8,TRBJ1-1,TRBD1,CASNHRGQNTEAFF,TGTGCCAGCAACCACAGGGGACAGAACACTGAAGCTTTCTTT
.,TRBV5-1,TRBJ2-1,TRBD2,CASSWGLADYNEQFF,TGCGCCAGCAGCTGGGGACTAGCGGACTACAATGAGCAGTTCTTC
.,TRBV6-1,TRBJ1-2,.,CASSEAGWVAGANYGYTF,TGTGCCAGCAGTGAAGCCGGCTGGGTCGCAGGGGCTAACTATGGCTACACCTTC
few,TRBV2,TRBJ2-3,.,CASSWGPDTQYF,TGTGCCAGCAGTTGGGGACCAGATACGCAGTATTTT
.,TRBV25-1,TRBJ1-2,TRBD1,CASSPSADRGPRHGYTF,TGTGCCAGCAGTCCCTCGGCTGACAGGGGGCCGCGTCACGGCTACACCTTC
.,TRBV19,TRBJ2-4,.,CASSNSGSAKNIQYF,TGTGCCAGTAGTAACTCAGGGTCTGCCAAAAACATTCAGTACTTC
.,TRBV6-6,TRBJ2-1,TRBD2,CASSYRRGSYNEQFF,TGTGCCAGCAGTTATCGGCGGGGGTCCTACAATGAGCAGTTCTTC
.,TRBV19,TRBJ2-1,.,CASSIWGDSYNEQFF,TGTGCCAGTAGTATTTGGGGGGACTCCTACAATGAGCAGTTCTTC
.,TRBV5-1,TRBJ1-1,.,CASSFTALNTEAFF,TGCGCCAGCAGCTTTACAGCTTTGAACACTGAAGCTTTCTTT
once,TRBV27,TRBJ2-4,.,CASSSRARENIQYF,TGTGCCAGCAGTTCCAGGGCGCGGGAAAACATTCAGTACTTC
once,TRBV13,TRBJ2-7,TRBD2,CASSKGLAGHEQYF,TGTGCCAGCAGCAAGGGACTAGCGGGACACGAGCAGTACTTC
.,TRBV11-2,TRBJ2-7,TRBD2,CASRPAGLAGTQYF,TGTGCCAGCCGTCCGGCGGGACTAGCGGGGACGCAGTACTTC
.,TRBV18,TRBJ2-5,TRBD1,CASSLTGAEETQYF,TGTGCCAGCTCACTGACAGGGGCGGAAGAGACCCAGTACTTC
once,TRBV9,TRBJ2-5,TRBD2,CASSVAPRLAGGNQETQYF,TGTGCCAGCAGCGTAGCTCCGAGACTAGCGGGGGGGAACCAAGAGACCCAGTACTTC
.,TRBV19,TRBJ2-1,.,CASSIGVSYNEQFF,TGTGCCAGTAGTATCGGGGTGTCCTACAATGAGCAGTTCTTC
.,TRBV11-3,TRBJ2-1,TRBD1,CASSSQQGAAGEQFF,TGTGCCAGCAGCTCACAACAGGGGGCAGCGGGTGAGCAGTTCTTC
.,TRBV6-5,TRBJ2-6,.,CASRRGRTGANVLTF,TGTGCCAGCAGAAGGGGACGGACTGGGGCCAACGTCCTGACTTTC
.,TRBV14,TRBJ1-6,TRBD1,CASSQVAGGDSPLHF,TGTGCCAGCAGCCAAGTCGCAGGGGGGGATTCACCCCTCCACTTT
.,TRBV7-2,TRBJ2-1,.,CASSLVGTHGNEQFF,TGTGCCAGCAGCTTAGTTGGGACTCATGGCAATGAGCAGTTCTTC
.,TRBV5-4,TRBJ2-4,.,CASSPAGEAKNIQYF,TGTGCCAGCAGCCCCGCCGGAGAAGCCAAAAACATTCAGTACTTC
.,TRBV4-1,TRBJ2-1,.,CASSQVNLVSYNEQFF,TGCGCCAGCAGCCAAGTCAACTTAGTCTCCTACAATGAGCAGTTCTTC
.,TRBV21-1,TRBJ1-1,.,CASSSSGTGDGTEAFF,TGTGCCAGCAGCTCATCCGGGACAGGGGACGGCACTGAAGCTTTCTTT
.,TRBV27,TRBJ2-7,.,CASSYGRAYEQYF,TGTGCCAGCAGTTACGGACGGGCCTACGAGCAGTACTTC
.,TRBV19,TRBJ1-1,.,CASTQIREDTEAFF,TGTGCCAGTACGCAAATTCGGGAGGACACTGAAGCTTTCTTT